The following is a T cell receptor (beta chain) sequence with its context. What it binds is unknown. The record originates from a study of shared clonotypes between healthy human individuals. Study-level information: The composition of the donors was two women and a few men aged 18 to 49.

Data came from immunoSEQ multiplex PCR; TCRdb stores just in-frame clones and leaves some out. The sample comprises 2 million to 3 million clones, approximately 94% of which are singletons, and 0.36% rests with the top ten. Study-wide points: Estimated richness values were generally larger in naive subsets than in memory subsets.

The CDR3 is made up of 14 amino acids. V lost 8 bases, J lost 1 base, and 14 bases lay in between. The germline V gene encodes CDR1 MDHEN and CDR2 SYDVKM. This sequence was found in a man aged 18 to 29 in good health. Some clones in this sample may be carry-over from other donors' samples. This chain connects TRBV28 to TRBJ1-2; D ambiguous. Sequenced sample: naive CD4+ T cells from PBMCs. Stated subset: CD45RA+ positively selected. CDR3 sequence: CASGRKHSNYGYTF. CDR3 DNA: TGTGCCAGCGGCAGGAAGCATAGTAACTATGGCTACACCTTC.